This TCR beta chain is drawn from a study of blood T cells in healthy people across ages. The second PCR ran 7 to 11 cycles with a sample-barcoded 5' primer and J-beta primers. One entry per CDR3 protein, called by TCRdb with MiXCR from the 5' RACE reads. The sample includes approximately 770,000 distinct CDR3 sequences, nearly 60% of them seen just once. CDR1 is DFQATT and CDR2 is SNEGSKA in the germline V gene (reference sequence). The CDR3 runs to 11 residues. This sequence was found in a man aged 25 to 40 in good health. What was sequenced was blood. The chain recombines TRBV20-1 with TRBJ2-4; D is uncertain. TRBJ2-7 explains the end of the DNA better; the J call may be wrong. The CDR3 sequence: CSARSPTEQYF. DNA for the CDR3: TGCAGTGCTAGATCCCCTACCGAGCAGTACTTC.